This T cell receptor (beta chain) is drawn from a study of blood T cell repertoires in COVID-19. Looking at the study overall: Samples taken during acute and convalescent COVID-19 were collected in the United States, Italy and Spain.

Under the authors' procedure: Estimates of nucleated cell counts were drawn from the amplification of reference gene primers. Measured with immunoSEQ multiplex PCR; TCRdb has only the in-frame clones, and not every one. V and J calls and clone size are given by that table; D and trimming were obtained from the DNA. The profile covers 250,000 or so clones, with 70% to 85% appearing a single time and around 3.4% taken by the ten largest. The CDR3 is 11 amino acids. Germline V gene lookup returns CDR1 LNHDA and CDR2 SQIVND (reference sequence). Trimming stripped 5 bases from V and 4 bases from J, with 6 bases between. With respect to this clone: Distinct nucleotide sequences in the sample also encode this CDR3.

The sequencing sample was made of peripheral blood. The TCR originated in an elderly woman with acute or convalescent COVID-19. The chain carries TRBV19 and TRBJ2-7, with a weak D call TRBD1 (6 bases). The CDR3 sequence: CASSQGYEQYF. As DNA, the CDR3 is TGTGCCAGTAGTCAGGGGTACGAGCAGTACTTC. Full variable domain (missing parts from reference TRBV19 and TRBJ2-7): DGGITQSPKYLFRKEGQNVTLSCEQNLNHDAMYWYRQDPGQGLRLIYYSQIVNDFQKGDIAEGYSVSREKKESFPLTVTSAQKNPTAFYLCASSQGYEQYFGPGTRLTVT.